This T cell receptor beta chain was sequenced for a study of shared clonotypes between healthy human individuals. On the study more broadly: Plates per donor: three CD4 naive, three CD4 memory, two CD8 naive, one CD8 memory.

This CDR3 contains 16 residues. The V and J ends lost 2 bases and 7 bases respectively, with 18 bases between them. CDR1 is SGHRS, CDR2 YFSETQ, per germline. Broader study findings: Generation probabilities of non-shared clonotypes were lower (relative to those shared by all four donors). Naive CD4 clonotypes were shared across a handful of donors at roughly 5%. Having only a few donors restricted how much genetic and exposure-history diversity was captured.

About this clone: Its target is not known.

Data came from immunoSEQ multiplex PCR; TCRdb stores just in-frame clones and leaves some out. This table holds about 2.3 million clones, 90% to 95% found once. The chain recombines TRBV5-1 with TRBJ1-4, with D unclear. The sequenced material came from naive CD4+ T cells from PBMCs. The subset was: CD45RA+ positively selected. This TCR was recovered from a man between 18 and 35 years old in good health. Some clones in this sample may be carry-over from other donors' samples. CDR3 DNA sequence: TGCGCCAGCAGCTTAAGTCGGCGGGGATATGGTGAAAAACTGTTTTTT. Its protein is CASSLSRRGYGEKLFF. The complete variable domain, with remaining parts taken from reference TRBV5-1 and TRBJ1-4, reads KAGVTQTPRYLIKTRGQQVTLSCSPISGHRSVSWYQQTPGQGLQFLFEYFSETQRNKGNFPGRFSGRQFSNSRSEMNVSTLELGDSALYLCASSLSRRGYGEKLFFGSGTQLSVL.